The TCR beta chain described here comes from a study of T cells in Graves' hyperthyroidism and ophthalmopathy. Graves' hyperthyroidism was deemed stable given no ophthalmopathy progression within 18 months. Newly diagnosed hyperthyroidism, duration under 2 months, in patients aged 18 to 65. V lost 2 bases to trimming and J lost 7 bases; unmatched junction nucleotides: 10. Germline V lookup: CDR1 SNHLY, CDR2 FYNNEI. CDR3 length: 16 residues. TCR beta CDR3 regions were amplified from RNA. Primed by the HTBI set, a first-round RT-PCR was run on the TCR CDR3. TCRdb independently ran MiXCR on the multiplex PCR reads; one entry per CDR3 protein. The table records about 590,000 distinct CDR3 sequences, 15% to 19% of them present only once.

Sequenced sample: blood. V is TRBV2 and J is TRBJ2-2, with 7 positions matching TRBD1. The receptor was isolated from a woman aged 25 to 39 with Graves' hyperthyroidism. The CDR3 DNA sequence: TGTGCCAGCAGTGAAAGGGGGCGCCTCAATGTCGGGGAGCTGTTTTTT. As protein: CASSERGRLNVGELFF.